The entry below describes one T cell receptor (beta chain). As originally analysed: Estimation of nucleated cell counts relied on the amplification of reference gene primers. Libraries were prepared by immunoSEQ multiplex PCR; TCRdb keeps only in-frame clonotypes and omits some of them. The V and J calls and the clone size are those of that table, but D and trimming were determined from the DNA. The sample lists 450,000 to 500,000 clones, roughly 88% seen once, with about 3.2% in the top ten. The entry originates in a study of blood T cell repertoires in COVID-19. Study summary: T cells, B-cell-depleted T cells, or PBMCs supplied cDNA or gDNA.

V was shortened by 4 bases and J by 12 bases, with 10 bases between the two germline ends. The CDR3 totals 11 residues. The V gene's germline CDR1 is ENHRY and CDR2 SYGVKD. The clonotype was recovered from a human donor in a cohort sampled during active COVID-19. Sequencing used peripheral blood. The gene calls are TRBV10-3 and TRBJ2-1; no clear D gene. The CDR3 DNA follows: TGTGCCATCAGTGTGAGTAGAATGCAGTTCTTC. Protein product: CAISVSRMQFF.